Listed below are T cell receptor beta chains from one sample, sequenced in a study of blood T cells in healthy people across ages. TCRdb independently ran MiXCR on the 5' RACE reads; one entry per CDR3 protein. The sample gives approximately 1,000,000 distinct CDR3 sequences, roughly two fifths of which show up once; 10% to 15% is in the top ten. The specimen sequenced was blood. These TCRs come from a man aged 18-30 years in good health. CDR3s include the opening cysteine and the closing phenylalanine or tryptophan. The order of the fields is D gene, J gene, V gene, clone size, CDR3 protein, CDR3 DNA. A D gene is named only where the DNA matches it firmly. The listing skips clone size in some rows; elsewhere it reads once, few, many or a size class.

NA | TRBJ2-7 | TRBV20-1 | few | CSARVLGYEQYF | TGCAGTGCTAGAGTCCTCGGCTACGAGCAGTACTTC
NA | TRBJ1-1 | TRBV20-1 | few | CSAVPRILNTEAFF | TGCAGTGCTGTACCTCGGATCTTGAACACTGAAGCTTTCTTT
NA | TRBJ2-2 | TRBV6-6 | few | CASSYSTWYDTGELFF | TGTGCCAGCAGTTACTCGACTTGGTACGACACCGGGGAGCTGTTTTTT
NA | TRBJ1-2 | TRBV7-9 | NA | CVSNSLWGTRPSNYGYTF | TGTGTCAGCAACTCATTGTGGGGGACAAGGCCATCCAACTATGGCTACACCTTC
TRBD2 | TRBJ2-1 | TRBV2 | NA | CASRGLAGPLLPHNEQFF | TGTGCCAGCAGGGGACTAGCGGGGCCACTCCTACCCCACAATGAGCAGTTCTTC
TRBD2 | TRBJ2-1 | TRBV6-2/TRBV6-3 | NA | CASSLDSGGGYNEQFF | TGTGCCAGCAGCCTCGATAGCGGGGGGGGTTACAATGAGCAGTTCTTC
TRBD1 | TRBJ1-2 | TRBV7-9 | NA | CASSLSVRDSCDYGYTF | TGTGCCAGCAGCTTATCTGTCCGGGACAGCTGCGACTATGGCTACACCTTC
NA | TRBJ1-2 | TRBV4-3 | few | CASSQERSTIYGYTF | TGCGCCAGCAGCCAAGAAAGGAGCACAATCTATGGCTACACCTTC
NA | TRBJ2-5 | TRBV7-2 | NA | CASSLGSPGETQYF | TGTGCCAGCAGCCTCGGATCGCCGGGGGAGACCCAGTACTTC
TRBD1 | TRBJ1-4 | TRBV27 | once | CASSLLSLGTALNEKLFF | TGTGCCAGCAGTTTATTATCCCTCGGGACAGCCCTTAATGAAAAACTGTTTTTT
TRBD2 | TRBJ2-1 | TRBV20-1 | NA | CSARGGTTSMTTYNEQFF | TGCAGTGCTAGAGGAGGGACTACATCCATGACAACCTACAATGAGCAGTTCTTC
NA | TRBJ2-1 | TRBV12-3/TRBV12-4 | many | CASTGIGGIPYNEQFF | TGTGCCAGCACCGGAATCGGGGGCATACCTTACAATGAGCAGTTCTTC
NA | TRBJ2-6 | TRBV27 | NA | CASSLYAGMSSGANVLTF | TGTGCCAGCAGTTTATATGCAGGGATGAGCTCTGGGGCCAACGTCCTGACTTTC
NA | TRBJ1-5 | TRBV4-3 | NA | CASSQDYPPGLNQPQHF | TGCGCCAGCAGCCAAGACTATCCCCCGGGTCTCAATCAGCCCCAGCATTTT
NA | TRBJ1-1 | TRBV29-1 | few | CSVVRQAISEAFF | TGCAGCGTTGTTCGGCAGGCTATCTCTGAAGCTTTCTTT
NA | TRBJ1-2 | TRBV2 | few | CASSLQGYYGYTF | TGTGCCAGCAGTTTACAGGGCTACTATGGCTACACCTTC
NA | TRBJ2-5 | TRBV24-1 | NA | CATSEQGDGETQYF | TGTGCCACCAGTGAGCAGGGAGATGGAGAGACCCAGTACTTC
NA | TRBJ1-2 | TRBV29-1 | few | CSVEGAPGRDGYTF | TGCAGCGTTGAAGGTGCCCCAGGGCGAGATGGCTACACCTTC
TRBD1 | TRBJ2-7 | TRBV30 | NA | CAWGQTGGEQYF | TGTGCCTGGGGGCAAACAGGGGGCGAGCAGTACTTC
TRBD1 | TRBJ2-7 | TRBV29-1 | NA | CSVLPGTGAYEQYF | TGCAGCGTTCTCCCGGGGACAGGGGCCTACGAGCAGTACTTC
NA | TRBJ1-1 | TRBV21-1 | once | CASSRGGWGTEAFF | TGTGCCAGCAGCAGAGGAGGCTGGGGCACTGAAGCTTTCTTT
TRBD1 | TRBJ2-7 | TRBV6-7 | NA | CASSYGTGGHYEQYF | TGTGCCAGCAGTTACGGGACAGGGGGTCACTACGAGCAGTACTTC
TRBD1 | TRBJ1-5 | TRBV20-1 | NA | CSARRTGTTQPQHF | TGCAGTGCTAGAAGGACAGGGACCACTCAGCCCCAGCATTTT
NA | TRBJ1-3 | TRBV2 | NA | CASGSFGRFSAGNTIYF | TGTGCCAGCGGATCCTTCGGGAGGTTTAGTGCTGGAAACACCATATATTTT